A single TCR beta chain is shown here with its context. The target antigen is unknown. The data were produced by immunoSEQ multiplex PCR, yet TCRdb's version contains in-frame clones alone and is incomplete. In the table there are over 110,000 clones, just over 90% of which are singletons. These data come from a study of T cell responses to AZD1222 COVID-19 vaccine. The CDR3 is 13 amino acids. V gave up 3 bases and J gave up 3 bases, with 9 bases separating them. Study findings and constraints: Baseline serology detected seropositivity in only 6 or 7 AZD1222 recipients. Females made up more of the donors, who were largely white British, and clonal diversity may have come out too low.

This material consisted of peripheral blood, taken on day 0 of AZD1222 vaccination. The sequence derives from an adult in good health. The chain is built from TRBV5-3 and TRBJ2-5, with D possibly TRBD2 on 7 matching bases. TRBV5-3 is labeled an ORF, and its function is uncertain. In nucleotides, the CDR3 is TGTGCCAGAAGCTCGGGGGGCGAAGAGACCCAGTACTTC. Translation: CARSSGGEETQYF.